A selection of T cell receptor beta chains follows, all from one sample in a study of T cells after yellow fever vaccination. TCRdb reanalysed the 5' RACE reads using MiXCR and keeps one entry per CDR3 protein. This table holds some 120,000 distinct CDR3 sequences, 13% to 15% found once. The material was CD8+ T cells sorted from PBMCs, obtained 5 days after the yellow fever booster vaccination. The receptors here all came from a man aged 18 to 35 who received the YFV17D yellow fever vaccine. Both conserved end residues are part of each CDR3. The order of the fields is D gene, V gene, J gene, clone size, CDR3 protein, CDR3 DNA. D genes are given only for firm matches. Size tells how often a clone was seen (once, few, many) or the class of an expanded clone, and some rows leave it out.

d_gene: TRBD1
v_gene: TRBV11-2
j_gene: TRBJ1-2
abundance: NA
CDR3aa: CASSPRGQPYGYTF
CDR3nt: TGTGCCAGCAGCCCCCGGGGACAGCCCTATGGCTACACCTTC

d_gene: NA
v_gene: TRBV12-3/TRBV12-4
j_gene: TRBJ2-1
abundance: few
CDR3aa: CASSPPGLHNEQFF
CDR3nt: TGTGCCAGCAGTCCTCCCGGACTTCACAATGAGCAGTTCTTC

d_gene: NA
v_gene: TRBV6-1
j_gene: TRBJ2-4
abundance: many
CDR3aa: CASSGPSGSRSRIAKNIQYF
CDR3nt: TGTGCCAGCAGTGGACCCAGCGGCTCTCGATCCCGAATAGCCAAAAACATTCAGTACTTC

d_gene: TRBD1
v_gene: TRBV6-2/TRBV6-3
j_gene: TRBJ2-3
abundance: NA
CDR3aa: CASTSVDRDTDTQYF
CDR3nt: TGTGCCAGCACCTCCGTGGACAGGGACACAGATACGCAGTATTTT

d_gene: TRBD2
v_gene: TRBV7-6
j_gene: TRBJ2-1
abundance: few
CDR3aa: CASRRSSGDPYNEQFF
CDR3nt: TGTGCCAGCAGACGTTCCAGCGGGGACCCCTACAATGAGCAGTTCTTC

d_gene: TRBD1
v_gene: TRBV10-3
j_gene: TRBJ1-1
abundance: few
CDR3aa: CASLGDRDGNTEAFF
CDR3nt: TGTGCCAGCTTGGGAGACAGGGACGGGAACACTGAAGCTTTCTTT

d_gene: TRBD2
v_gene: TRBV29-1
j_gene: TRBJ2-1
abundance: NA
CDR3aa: CSVYRLASSGDTYNEQFF
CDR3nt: TGCAGCGTCTACAGACTAGCCTCTAGCGGGGACACCTACAATGAGCAGTTCTTC

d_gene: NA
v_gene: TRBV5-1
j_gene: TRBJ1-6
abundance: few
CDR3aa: CASSFWGPDSPLHF
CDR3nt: TGCGCCAGCAGCTTTTGGGGTCCGGATTCACCCCTCCACTTT

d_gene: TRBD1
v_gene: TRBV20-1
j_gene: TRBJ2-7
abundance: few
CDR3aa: CSARTGNEQYF
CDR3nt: TGCAGTGCGAGGACAGGGAACGAGCAGTACTTC

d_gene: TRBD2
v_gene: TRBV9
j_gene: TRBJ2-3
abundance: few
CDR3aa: CASGGGNTDTQYF
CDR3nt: TGTGCCAGCGGCGGGGGGAACACAGATACGCAGTATTTT

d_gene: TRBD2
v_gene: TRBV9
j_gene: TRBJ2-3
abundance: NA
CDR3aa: CASSAPAGDTDTQYF
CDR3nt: TGTGCCAGCAGCGCCCCAGCGGGGGACACAGATACGCAGTATTTT

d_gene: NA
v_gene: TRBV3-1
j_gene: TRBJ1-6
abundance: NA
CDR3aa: CASSQEREWRQVSPLHF
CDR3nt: TGTGCCAGCAGCCAAGAAAGGGAGTGGAGACAGGTTTCACCCCTCCACTTT

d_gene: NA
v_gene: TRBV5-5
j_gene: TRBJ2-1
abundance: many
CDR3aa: CASSLGGYNEQFF
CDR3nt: TGTGCCAGCAGCTTGGGGGGCTACAATGAGCAGTTCTTC

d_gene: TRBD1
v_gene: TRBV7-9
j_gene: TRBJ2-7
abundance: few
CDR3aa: CASSLEAGGTYEQYF
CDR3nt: TGTGCCAGCAGCTTAGAGGCAGGGGGCACCTACGAGCAGTACTTC

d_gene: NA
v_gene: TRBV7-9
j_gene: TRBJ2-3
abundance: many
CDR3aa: CASSGEGLSPDTQYF
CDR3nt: TGTGCCAGCAGCGGTGAGGGGTTGTCCCCAGATACGCAGTATTTT

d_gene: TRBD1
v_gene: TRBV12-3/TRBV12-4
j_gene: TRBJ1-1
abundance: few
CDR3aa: CASRGTEAEAFF
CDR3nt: TGTGCCAGCAGGGGGACAGAAGCTGAAGCTTTCTTT

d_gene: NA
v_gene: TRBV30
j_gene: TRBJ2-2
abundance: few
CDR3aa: CAWSLGEAGELFF
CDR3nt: TGTGCCTGGAGTCTAGGGGAGGCCGGGGAGCTGTTTTTT

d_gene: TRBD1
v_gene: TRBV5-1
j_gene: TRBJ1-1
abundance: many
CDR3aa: CASSQRTGRVGAEAFF
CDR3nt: TGCGCCAGCAGCCAACGGACAGGGAGGGTCGGGGCTGAAGCTTTCTTT

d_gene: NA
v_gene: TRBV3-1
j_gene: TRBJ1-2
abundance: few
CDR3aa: CASSQDVPGQGYTF
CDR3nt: TGTGCCAGCAGCCAAGATGTCCCGGGACAAGGCTACACCTTC

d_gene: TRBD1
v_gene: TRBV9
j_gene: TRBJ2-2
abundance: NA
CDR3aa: CASDRDRGFNGELFF
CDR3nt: TGTGCCAGCGACCGGGACAGGGGGTTCAACGGGGAGCTGTTTTTT

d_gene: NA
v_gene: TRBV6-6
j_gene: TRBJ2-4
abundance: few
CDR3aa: CASSRRLEAKNIQYF
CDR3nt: TGTGCCAGCAGTCGTAGGCTCGAAGCCAAAAACATTCAGTACTTC

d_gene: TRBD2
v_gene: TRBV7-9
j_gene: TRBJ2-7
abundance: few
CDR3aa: CASSPPSGRGEPEQYF
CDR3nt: TGTGCCAGCAGCCCCCCGTCCGGGCGGGGGGAGCCCGAGCAGTACTTC

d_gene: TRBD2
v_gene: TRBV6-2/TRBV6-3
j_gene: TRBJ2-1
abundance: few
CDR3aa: CASSYLAGRGSNEQFF
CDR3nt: TGTGCCAGCAGTTACCTAGCGGGTCGGGGATCCAATGAGCAGTTCTTC

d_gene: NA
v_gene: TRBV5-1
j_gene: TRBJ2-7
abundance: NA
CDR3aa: CASRRDNTYEQYF
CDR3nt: TGCGCCAGCAGACGGGACAACACCTACGAGCAGTACTTC

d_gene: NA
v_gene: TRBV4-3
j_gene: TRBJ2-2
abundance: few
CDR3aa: CASSQGKDRVTGELFF
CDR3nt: TGCGCCAGCAGCCAAGGAAAGGACAGAGTAACCGGGGAGCTGTTTTTT